This entry lists 32 T cell receptor beta chains sequenced from one sample in a study of shared clonotypes between healthy human individuals. The table came from immunoSEQ multiplex PCR; TCRdb's copy has only in-frame clones and leaves some out. The sample has 1,500,000 or so clones, 98% to 99% seen once. The sequenced sample was naive CD4+ T cells sorted from blood. The subset denotes: CD45RA+ positively selected. Every receptor here comes from a man aged 25-45 years in good health.

The rearrangement joins TRBV27 to TRBJ2-5; D is possibly TRBD2 (5 bases). Deletions cut 7 bases from V and 7 bases from J, with 10 bases between. The CDR3 has 11 residues. Germline values: CDR1 MNHEY, CDR2 SMNVEV (reference sequence). The CDR3 DNA reads as TGTGCCAGCACCCATCGGGGGACCCAGTACTTC. The encoded protein is CASTHRGTQYF.

Points on this clone: Other nucleotide sequences from this sample produce the same CDR3. This CDR3 is CASSLAGQSYEQYF. CDR3 nucleotide sequence: TGCGCCAGCAGCTTGGCGGGGCAGAGCTACGAGCAGTACTTC. V and J are TRBV5-1 and TRBJ2-7; the D gene could be TRBD1 or TRBD2 (5 bases each). The V and J ends lost 0 bases and 3 bases respectively, with 10 bases between them. The CDR3 has 14 residues. Germline values: CDR1 SGHRS, CDR2 YFSETQ.

The chain combines TRBV14 with TRBJ2-7; D unclear. V lost 1 base and J lost 2, with 12 bases in between. The CDR3 covers 15 residues. The germline V gene has CDR1 SGHDN and CDR2 FVKESK. CDR3 residues: CASSQAPTDTYEQYF. The CDR3 DNA is TGTGCCAGCAGCCAAGCTCCGACGGATACCTACGAGCAGTACTTC.

Notes on this clone: Other DNA sequences from this sample encode an identical CDR3 as well. The J gene is TRBJ2-1, the V gene TRBV18, with 11 positions matching TRBD2. V was clipped by 6 bases and J by 9 bases; unmatched bases: 4. This CDR3 region has 13 residues. Germline-derived CDR1 and CDR2 are KGHSH and LQKENI. CDR3 nucleotides: TGTGCCAGCTCGGGGCTAGCGGGAGGTGAGCAGTTCTTC. As protein: CASSGLAGGEQFF.

The genes are TRBV2 and TRBJ2-1; 13 nucleotides agree with TRBD2. The CDR3 extends over 16 amino acids. J gave up 7 bases and V 6 bases, and 9 bases lay outside the gene matches. CDR1 SNHLY and CDR2 FYNNEI come from the germline V gene. CDR3 sequence: CASSPRTSGRRNEQFF. CDR3 nucleotides: TGTGCCAGCAGCCCCAGGACTAGCGGGAGACGGAATGAGCAGTTCTTC.

The rearrangement links TRBV7-2 to TRBJ2-3; D remains unclear. Germline V lookup: CDR1 SGHTA, CDR2 FQGNSA. The CDR3 consists of 13 residues. Trimming took off 5 bases at V and 2 bases at J, with 8 bases between the two ends. In DNA, the CDR3 is TGTGCCAGCAGCCTAAGTTACACAGATACGCAGTATTTT. Its translation is CASSLSYTDTQYF.

J is TRBJ2-7 and V is TRBV5-5; D is uncertain. Trimming cost V 0 bases and J 0 bases, with 7 bases left between them. The CDR3 covers 14 residues. The germline V gene has CDR1 SGHKS and CDR2 YYEKEE (reference sequence). CDR3 loop: CASSLAVHSYEQYF. CDR3 DNA: TGTGCCAGCAGCTTGGCGGTGCACTCCTACGAGCAGTACTTC.

This clone has only one observation. The chain joins TRBV6-5 to TRBJ2-3; no definite D call. Germline CDR1 is MNHEY and CDR2 is SVGAGI. Trimming removed 0 bases at V and 1 base at J, with 8 bases between. CDR3 size: 15 residues. CDR3 loop: CASSYSSGRTDTQYF. The CDR3 nucleotides read TGTGCCAGCAGTTACTCTTCAGGACGCACAGATACGCAGTATTTT.

This chain uses TRBV13 with TRBJ2-4; the D gene is possibly TRBD1 (5 bases). Germline CDR1 PRHDT, CDR2 FYEKMQ (reference sequence). This CDR3 contains 14 residues. V lost 4 bases and J 0 bases, leaving 7 bases between the germline ends. CDR3 loop: CASSSRVAKNIQYF. The CDR3 DNA is TGTGCCAGCAGCTCCAGGGTAGCCAAAAACATTCAGTACTTC.

V is TRBV18 and J is TRBJ2-5; maybe TRBD1 (6 bases). The CDR3 length is 13 residues. Trimming stripped 4 bases from V and 1 base from J, with 7 bases between. CDR1 and CDR2 (germline): KGHSH, LQKENI. CDR3 loop: CASSLQGQETQYF. The CDR3 bases are TGTGCCAGCTCACTACAGGGCCAAGAGACCCAGTACTTC.

This chain links TRBV4-1 with TRBJ1-5; D is unclear. The germline V and J ends were trimmed by 2 bases and 5 bases, with 7 bases remaining between them. The CDR3 runs to 13 residues. Germline assignment: CDR1 MGHRA and CDR2 YSYEKL. CDR3 coding DNA: TGCGCCAGCAGCCAATTCGGAGATCAGCCCCAGCATTTT. Its translation is CASSQFGDQPQHF.

The rearrangement links TRBV5-5 to TRBJ1-1; D is unclear. The CDR3 is 12 amino acids. Trimming pared 3 bases from V and 11 bases from J, leaving 14 bases between. Germline assignment: CDR1 SGHKS and CDR2 YYEKEE (reference sequence). This chain's CDR3 is CASSWMNMNAFF. In DNA form, the CDR3 reads TGTGCCAGCAGCTGGATGAATATGAATGCTTTCTTT.

V usage is TRBV5-1 and J usage is TRBJ2-3; D uncertain. The germline CDR1 and CDR2 sequences are SGHRS and YFSETQ. The CDR3 spans 13 residues. The ends were cut back, 4 bases at V and 0 bases at J, with 6 bases in the middle. In DNA, the CDR3 is TGCGCCAGCAGCCCGATGAGCACAGATACGCAGTATTTT. Residues: CASSPMSTDTQYF. Full variable domain (missing parts from reference TRBV5-1 and TRBJ2-3): KAGVTQTPRYLIKTRGQQVTLSCSPISGHRSVSWYQQTPGQGLQFLFEYFSETQRNKGNFPGRFSGRQFSNSRSEMNVSTLELGDSALYLCASSPMSTDTQYFGPGTRLTVL.

The chain links TRBV10-3 to TRBJ2-7, with 8 bases fitting TRBD1. With 2 bases clipped from V and 2 bases from J, the junction kept 2 bases outside the gene matches. Germline-derived CDR1 and CDR2 are ENHRY and SYGVKD. The CDR3 runs 14 residues. The CDR3, as DNA: TGTGCCATCAGTGAGCGGGACAGGACCTACGAGCAGTACTTC. It yields the protein CAISERDRTYEQYF.

The chain has TRBV27 and TRBJ1-1; 9 bases match TRBD1. Unmatched junction bases numbered 9, after V lost 6 bases and J lost 4 bases. The CDR3 spans 15 residues. Germline lookup yields CDR1 MNHEY and CDR2 SMNVEV (reference sequence). Here the CDR3 DNA reads TGTGCCAGCAGACTCCGACAGGGGGAAGGCACTGAAGCTTTCTTT. Its translation is CASRLRQGEGTEAFF.

CDR3 region: CATSRDGTTYNEQFF. The CDR3 DNA sequence: TGTGCCACCAGCAGAGATGGGACAACCTACAATGAGCAGTTCTTC. The V and J genes are TRBV15 and TRBJ2-1; a weak D match, TRBD1 (6 bases). Germline assignment: CDR1 LNHNV and CDR2 YYDKDF (reference sequence). The CDR3 length is 15 residues. V shed 0 bases and J shed 2 bases, with 8 bases lying between them.

The rearrangement joins TRBV5-1 to TRBJ1-2; 7 nucleotides agree with TRBD1. Germline CDR1 and CDR2: SGHRS and YFSETQ. The V and J ends lost 3 bases and 2 bases, in that order; junction bases with no gene match: 4. The CDR3 has 14 residues. DNA of the CDR3: TGCGCCAGCAGCTCGACAGGGAACAACTATGGCTACACCTTC. Amino acids: CASSSTGNNYGYTF.

This clone was counted once. The chain couples TRBV9 to TRBJ2-2; 11 bases fit TRBD2. J was trimmed by 0 bases and V by 0 bases; bases with no gene match: 7. The germline CDR1 and CDR2 sequences are SGDLS and YYNGEE. The CDR3 runs to 19 residues. The CDR3 coding sequence is TGTGCCAGCAGCGTAGCGTCTAGCGGGGGGCGGTCGAACACCGGGGAGCTGTTTTTT. Translating gives CASSVASSGGRSNTGELFF.

The chain is built from TRBV18 and TRBJ2-1; 8 nucleotides agree with TRBD2. Germline V CDR1 and CDR2: KGHSH, LQKENI. V lost 6 bases, J lost 0 bases, and 16 bases stayed unmatched. The CDR3 loop spans 19 amino acids. In nucleotides, the CDR3 is TGTGCCAGCTCCCCTTCCGGGACTAGAGGGCTCCGCTCCTACAATGAGCAGTTCTTC. Protein product: CASSPSGTRGLRSYNEQFF.

The chain uses TRBV5-1 and TRBJ2-1, with D maybe TRBD2 (6 bases). Germline loops: CDR1 SGHRS, CDR2 YFSETQ. V was cut by 5 bases and J by 8 bases, with 14 bases left in between. CDR3 length: 13 amino acids. The CDR3 region is CASRTRRGDEQFF. CDR3 coding DNA: TGCGCCAGCAGAACGAGGAGGGGAGATGAGCAGTTCTTC.

The V gene is TRBV11-2, the J gene TRBJ2-5; 7 bases fit TRBD1. V lost 4 bases, J lost 5 bases, and 13 bases stayed unmatched. The CDR3 contains 16 residues. The germline gives CDR1 SGHAT, CDR2 FQNNGV. The CDR3 sequence is CASSSRDRVVWETQYF. CDR3 in DNA: TGTGCCAGCAGCTCTCGTGACAGGGTAGTCTGGGAGACCCAGTACTTC.

This clone appeared once. The chain is built from TRBV10-1 and TRBJ2-1, with 9 bases aligning to TRBD2. The CDR3 extends over 14 amino acids. J was trimmed by 9 bases and V by 4 bases; bases with no gene match: 7. Per the germline V gene, CDR1 is WNHNN and CDR2 is SYGVQD (reference sequence). This CDR3 reads CASSAVSGSIEQFF. For the CDR3, the DNA is TGCGCCAGCAGTGCCGTTAGCGGGAGTATTGAGCAGTTCTTC.

CDR3 in DNA: TGTGCCAGCAGCCGGACGATCGCCTCCTACAATGAGCAGTTCTTC. Translated: CASSRTIASYNEQFF. The chain has TRBV5-4 and TRBJ2-1; D gene unclear. This CDR3 region has 15 residues. The V end was cut by 4 bases, the J end by 0 bases, with 11 bases between. The V gene's germline CDR1 is SGHNT and CDR2 YYREEE (reference sequence).

The V and J genes are TRBV5-1 and TRBJ2-4; no definite D call. Trimming removed 0 bases at V and 1 base at J, with 2 bases between. Germline V gene lookup returns CDR1 SGHRS and CDR2 YFSETQ. This CDR3 is built from 13 residues. DNA of the CDR3: TGCGCCAGCAGCTTGGAGGCCAAAAACATTCAGTACTTC. Translation: CASSLEAKNIQYF.

This chain links TRBV9 with TRBJ2-3, with D possibly TRBD2 on 6 matching bases. CDR1 is SGDLS, CDR2 YYNGEE, per germline. The CDR3 extends over 14 amino acids. Trimming cost V 6 bases and J 0 bases, with 11 bases left between them. The CDR3 DNA follows: TGTGCCAGCACCCCGGGAGCCAGCACAGATACGCAGTATTTT. Its translation is CASTPGASTDTQYF.

The chain has TRBV18 and TRBJ1-5, with TRBD1 matching 8 bases. The CDR3 sequence is 17 residues long. The V segment lost 6 bases and the J segment 3 bases; nucleotides outside the gene matches: 13. In germline, CDR1 is KGHSH, CDR2 LQKENI. As DNA, the CDR3 is TGTGCCAGCTCTCCAGACCCGGACAGGGCTTTCAATCAGCCCCAGCATTTT. Protein sequence: CASSPDPDRAFNQPQHF.

The gene calls are TRBV25-1 and TRBJ2-5; 12 nucleotides agree with TRBD2. The CDR3 is 17 residues long. The junction had 6 bases not matched to a gene; V was cut back by 0 bases and J by 4 bases. CDR1 and CDR2 from the germline V gene are MGHDK and SYGVNS. The CDR3 nucleotides read TGTGCCAGCAGTGAATATATGACTAGCGGGAGCGGAGAGACCCAGTACTTC. It translates to CASSEYMTSGSGETQYF.

Details on this clone: This same CDR3 is encoded by further DNA sequences in the sample. The chain recombines TRBV7-9 with TRBJ1-1, with D possibly matching TRBD1 (6 bases). V was shortened by 5 bases and J by 1 base, with 8 bases between the two germline ends. The CDR3 spans 13 residues. Germline V gene sequence: CDR1 SEHNR, CDR2 FQNEAQ (reference sequence). The CDR3 here is CASSRQENTEAFF. The DNA of the CDR3 is TGTGCCAGCAGCAGACAGGAGAACACTGAAGCTTTCTTT.

CDR3 bases: TGCACCAGCAGCCTCGGGGCAGCGTGCCACGAGCAGTACTTC. As protein: CTSSLGAACHEQYF. The chain recombines TRBV1 with TRBJ2-7. TRBV1 constitutes a pseudogene. This CDR3 contains 14 residues.

The V and J genes are TRBV7-8 and TRBJ2-7, with D maybe TRBD2 (12 bases). Trimming removed 2 bases at V and 2 bases at J, with 34 bases between. The CDR3 has 22 amino acids. Per germline, CDR1 SGHVS and CDR2 FQNEAQ. CDR3 in amino acids: CASSLPGQGDLGLAGSPYEQYF. CDR3 DNA sequence: TGTGCCAGCAGCTTACCGGGACAGGGGGACCTGGGACTAGCGGGTTCCCCCTACGAGCAGTACTTC.

The chain recombines TRBV25-1 with TRBJ2-3, with D possibly being TRBD1 (6 bases). This CDR3 has 13 amino acids. Between the trimmed V and J ends, which lost 4 bases and 7 bases, there was a span of 12 bases. Germline-derived CDR1 and CDR2 are MGHDK and SYGVNS. This CDR3 is CASSGQGRYTQYF. CDR3 in DNA: TGTGCCAGCAGTGGGCAGGGGCGGTATACGCAGTATTTT.

The rearrangement uses TRBV18 and TRBJ2-7; 13 positions agree with TRBD2. The CDR3 is made up of 16 amino acids. V lost 2 bases, J lost 0 bases, and 1 base stayed unmatched. In germline, CDR1 is KGHSH, CDR2 LQKENI. The DNA for the CDR3 is TGTGCCAGCTCACCAGGGACTAGCGGGATCTCCTACGAGCAGTACTTC. It encodes CASSPGTSGISYEQYF.